This T cell receptor (beta chain) was sequenced in a study of response to subunit inactivated influenza vaccine. General study points: It was suggested by the authors that few new T cells are recruited by each seasonal influenza vaccination.

TCRdb re-derived calls from the RT-PCR reads in MiXCR, one entry per CDR3 protein. The data show 860,000 or so distinct CDR3 sequences, less than 25% seen once. Deletions cut 3 bases from V and 6 bases from J, with 11 bases between. CDR1 is KGHSH and CDR2 is LQKENI in the germline V gene. This CDR3 comprises 13 residues. This clonotype has just a few counts. Its target is not known. This receptor was obtained from a man between 50 and 59 years old who received an inactivated influenza vaccine. The chain employs TRBV18 and TRBJ1-1; no clear D gene. Sample: PBMCs from blood, taken around 5 days after vaccination. CDR3 sequence: CASSPDRMAEAFF. In DNA form, the CDR3 reads TGTGCCAGCTCACCCGATCGAATGGCTGAAGCTTTCTTT. Full variable domain (outside the CDR3, taken from reference TRBV18 and TRBJ1-1): NAGVMQNPRHLVRRRGQEARLRCSPMKGHSHVYWYRQLPEEGLKFMVYLQKENIIDESGMPKERFSAEFPKEGPSILRIQQVVRGDSAAYFCASSPDRMAEAFFGQGTRLTVV.